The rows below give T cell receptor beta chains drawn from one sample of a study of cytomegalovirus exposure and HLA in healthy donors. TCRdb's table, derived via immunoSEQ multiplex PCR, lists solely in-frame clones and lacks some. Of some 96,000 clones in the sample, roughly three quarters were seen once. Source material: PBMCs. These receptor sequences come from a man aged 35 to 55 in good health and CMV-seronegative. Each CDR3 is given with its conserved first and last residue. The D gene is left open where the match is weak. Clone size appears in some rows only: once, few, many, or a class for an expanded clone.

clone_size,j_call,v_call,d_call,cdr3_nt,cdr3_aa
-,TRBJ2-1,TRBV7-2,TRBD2,TGTGCCAGCAGCTTGAGGGGCGGGGGATATGAGCAGTTCTTC,CASSLRGGGYEQFF
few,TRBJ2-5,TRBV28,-,TGTGCCAGCAGTGAAGAGTTTCAAGAGACCCAGTACTTC,CASSEEFQETQYF
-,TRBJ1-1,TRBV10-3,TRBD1,TGTGCCATCAGTGAATCGCCAGGGGGCGATAACACTGAAGCTTTCTTT,CAISESPGGDNTEAFF
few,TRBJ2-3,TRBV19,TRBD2,TGTGCCAGTAGAATGCCTAGCGGGAGATACCCCTCCACAGATACGCAGTATTTT,CASRMPSGRYPSTDTQYF
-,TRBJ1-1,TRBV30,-,TGTGCCTTAGGATATAACGGGTTTACTGAAGCTTTCTTT,CALGYNGFTEAFF
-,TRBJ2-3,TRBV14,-,TGTGCCAGCAGCTCCCGAGTCGGGGGCACAGATACGCAGTATTTT,CASSSRVGGTDTQYF
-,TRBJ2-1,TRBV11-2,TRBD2,TGTGCCAGCAGCTTAATGCGGGGGGCGAATGAGCAGTTCTTC,CASSLMRGANEQFF
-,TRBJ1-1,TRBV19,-,TGTGCCAGTAGTAAGGGGCAGGCCCGACCCATGAACACTGAAGCTTTCTTT,CASSKGQARPMNTEAFF
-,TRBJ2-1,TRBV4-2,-,TGTGCCAGCAGCCAAGACAGGGTCTCCTACAATGAGCAGTTCTTC,CASSQDRVSYNEQFF
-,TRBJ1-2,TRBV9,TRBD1,TGTGCCAGCAGCAGGACAGGGAATGGCTACACCTTC,CASSRTGNGYTF
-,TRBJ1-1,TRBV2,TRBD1,TGTGCCAGCAGTGTACAGGGGGGCATGATGAACACTGAAGCTTTCTTT,CASSVQGGMMNTEAFF
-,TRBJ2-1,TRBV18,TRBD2,TGTGCCAGCTCACCAACCGGGACTAGCGGGAGTGTCTCCTACAATGAGCAGTTCTTC,CASSPTGTSGSVSYNEQFF
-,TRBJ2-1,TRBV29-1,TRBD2,TGCACCTCGGGGACGGGAGGGCCAGGGGATGAGCAGTTCTTC,CTSGTGGPGDEQFF
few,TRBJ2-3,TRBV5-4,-,TGTGCCAGCAGCTTGGGTCCAGGGCCGGCGAGCACAGATACGCAGTATTTT,CASSLGPGPASTDTQYF
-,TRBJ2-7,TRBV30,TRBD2,TGTGCCTGGGATGGGGGACTAGCGGGAGGGGAGCAGTACTTC,CAWDGGLAGGEQYF
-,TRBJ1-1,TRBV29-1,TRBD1,TGCAGCACACCATGGACAGGGGTCCCCACTGAAGCTTTCTTT,CSTPWTGVPTEAFF
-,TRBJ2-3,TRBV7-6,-,TGTGCCAGCAGCTCCAGACTAGTCGCTGATACGCAGTATTTT,CASSSRLVADTQYF
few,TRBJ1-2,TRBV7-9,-,TGTTCCAGCAGCTCCCGGCAGGACTATGGCTACACCTTC,CSSSSRQDYGYTF
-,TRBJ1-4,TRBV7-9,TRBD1,TGTTCCAGCAGCAAGACAGGGGGGGATGAAAAACTGTTTTTT,CSSSKTGGDEKLFF
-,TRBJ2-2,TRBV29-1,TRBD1,TGCAGCGTGGGGACAGGGGTTACCGGGGAGCTGTTTTTT,CSVGTGVTGELFF
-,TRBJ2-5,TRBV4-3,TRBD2,TGCGCCAGCAGCCAAGTACCTAGCGGGATGGAGACCCAGTACTTC,CASSQVPSGMETQYF
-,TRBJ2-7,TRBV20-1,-,TGCAGTGCTAGTAGGGGCTACGAGCAGTACTTC,CSASRGYEQYF
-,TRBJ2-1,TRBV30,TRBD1,TGTGCCTGGAGTTTTGGGACAGGGCCGGACAATGAGCAGTTCTTC,CAWSFGTGPDNEQFF
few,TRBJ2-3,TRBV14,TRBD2,TGTGCCAGCAGCCGACTAGCGGGGGACGCACTTATTCCAGATACGCAGTATTTT,CASSRLAGDALIPDTQYF
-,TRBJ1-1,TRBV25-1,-,TGTGCCAGCAGTGAACAATCCCCGGAGGCTGAAGCTTTCTTT,CASSEQSPEAEAFF
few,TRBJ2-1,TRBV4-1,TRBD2,TGCGCCAGCAGCCAAGCGGCGAGCGGGAGTGCGAATGAGCAGTTCTTC,CASSQAASGSANEQFF
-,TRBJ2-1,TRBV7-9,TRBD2,TGTGCCAGCAGCTTATATCGGGGGGACAATGAGCAGTTCTTC,CASSLYRGDNEQFF
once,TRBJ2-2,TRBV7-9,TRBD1,TGTGCCAGCAGGGGACGGGACAGGGTACTCACCGGGGAGCTGTTTTTT,CASRGRDRVLTGELFF
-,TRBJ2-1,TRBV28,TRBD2,TGTGCCAGCAGTCCGCGATACAGGGTTAGCGGGAGGCCCCAAGGGGACAATGAGCAGTTCTTC,CASSPRYRVSGRPQGDNEQFF
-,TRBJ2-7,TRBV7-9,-,TGTTCCAGCAGCCCCGAGACTAGTAAGTTATCCTACGAGCAGTACTTC,CSSSPETSKLSYEQYF
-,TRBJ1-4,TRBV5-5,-,TGTGCCAGCAGCTTGTACACAGGACGAAATGAAAAACTGTTTTTT,CASSLYTGRNEKLFF
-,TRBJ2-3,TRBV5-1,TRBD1,TGCGCCAGCAGCTTGGAGGGGGCCACAGATACGCAGTATTTT,CASSLEGATDTQYF
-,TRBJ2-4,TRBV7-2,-,TGTGCCAGCAGCTCTCCGGAGGGACTGGGGGGCATTCAGTACTTC,CASSSPEGLGGIQYF
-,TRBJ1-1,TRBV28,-,TGTGCCAGCAGTTCTCCCGGGAACACTGAAGCTTTCTTT,CASSSPGNTEAFF
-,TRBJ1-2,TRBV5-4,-,TGTGCCAGCAGCTTGGAGACAGGAGGTCGGTGGTATGGCTACACCTTC,CASSLETGGRWYGYTF
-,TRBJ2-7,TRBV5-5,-,TGTGCCAGCAGCTTGGGACAGGGAGGCTACGAGCAGTACTTC,CASSLGQGGYEQYF
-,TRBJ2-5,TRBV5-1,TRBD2,TGCGCCAGCAGCTTGGCCCGGAGTAGCGGGGGGGCGACAGAGACCCAGTACTTC,CASSLARSSGGATETQYF
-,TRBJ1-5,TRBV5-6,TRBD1,TGTGCCAGCAGCCACGGACAGGATCGGGGTCAGCCCCAGCATTTT,CASSHGQDRGQPQHF
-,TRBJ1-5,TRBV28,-,TGTGCCAGCAGTTTAGTAGGCAATCAGCCCCAGCATTTT,CASSLVGNQPQHF
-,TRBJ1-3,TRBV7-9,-,TGTGCCACGCGGAGGTCCTACTCTGGAAACACCATATATTTT,CATRRSYSGNTIYF
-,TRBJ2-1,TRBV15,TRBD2,TGTGCCACCAGCTCCGGGGGGTTTGACAATGAGCAGTTCTTC,CATSSGGFDNEQFF
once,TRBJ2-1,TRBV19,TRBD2,TGTGCCGCCAGCGTTGGAGCGGGAGGCAGCGATGAGCAGTTCTTC,CAASVGAGGSDEQFF
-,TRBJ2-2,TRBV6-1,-,TGTGCCAGCAGTGAAAACAGACACGGCACCGGGGAGCTGTTTTTT,CASSENRHGTGELFF
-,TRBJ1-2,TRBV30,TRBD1,TGTGCCTGGAGTGCTACAGGGGGTATCTATGGCTACACCTTC,CAWSATGGIYGYTF
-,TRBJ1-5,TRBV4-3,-,TGCGCCAGCAGCCAAGTACTGGGGGGGGATCAGCCCCAGCATTTT,CASSQVLGGDQPQHF
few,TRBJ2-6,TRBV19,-,TGTGCCAGTAGCCCTGAGACTGTCTCTGGGGCCAACGTCCTGACTTTC,CASSPETVSGANVLTF
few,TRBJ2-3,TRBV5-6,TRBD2,TGTGCCAGCAGCTTGGTATCTAGCGGGGGGGCCTATACGCAGTATTTT,CASSLVSSGGAYTQYF
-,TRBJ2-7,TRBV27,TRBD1,TGTGCCAGCAGTTTACGGTTAAGACAGGGGGCGGGAGAGCAGTACTTC,CASSLRLRQGAGEQYF
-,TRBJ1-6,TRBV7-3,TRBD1,TGTGCCAGCAGCTTAGCCGGGACAGAGCGTGGATCACCCCTCCACTTT,CASSLAGTERGSPLHF
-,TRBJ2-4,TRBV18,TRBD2,TGTGCCAGCTCACCACTTGATAGGGTTCTAGCGGGAGCCAAAAACATTCAGTACTTC,CASSPLDRVLAGAKNIQYF
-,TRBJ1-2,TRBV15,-,TGTGCCACCAGCAGGGCCGGTGTGAGGTATGGCTACACCTTC,CATSRAGVRYGYTF
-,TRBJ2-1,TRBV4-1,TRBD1,TGCGCCAGCAGCCAAGAGCCGGGACAGGGTGTCAATGAGCAGTTCTTC,CASSQEPGQGVNEQFF
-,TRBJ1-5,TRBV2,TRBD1,TGTGCCAGCAGAGAAGACAGGGGAGTTCAGCCCCAGCATTTT,CASREDRGVQPQHF
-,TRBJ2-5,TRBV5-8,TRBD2,TGTGCCAGCAGCTACATACTAGCGGGAGTGCTAGAGACCCAGTACTTC,CASSYILAGVLETQYF
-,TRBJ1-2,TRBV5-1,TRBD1,TGCGCCAGCAGCTTGACGGGACAGGGGTATACTGACTATGGCTACACCTTC,CASSLTGQGYTDYGYTF
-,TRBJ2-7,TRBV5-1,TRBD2,TGCGCCAGCAGCTTGGGTGTAGCGGGGGGGGCCTTTAACTACGAGCAGTACTTC,CASSLGVAGGAFNYEQYF
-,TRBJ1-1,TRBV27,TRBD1,TGTGCCAGCAGTTTAGCGGGACGACAGGGCACTGAAGCTTTCTTT,CASSLAGRQGTEAFF